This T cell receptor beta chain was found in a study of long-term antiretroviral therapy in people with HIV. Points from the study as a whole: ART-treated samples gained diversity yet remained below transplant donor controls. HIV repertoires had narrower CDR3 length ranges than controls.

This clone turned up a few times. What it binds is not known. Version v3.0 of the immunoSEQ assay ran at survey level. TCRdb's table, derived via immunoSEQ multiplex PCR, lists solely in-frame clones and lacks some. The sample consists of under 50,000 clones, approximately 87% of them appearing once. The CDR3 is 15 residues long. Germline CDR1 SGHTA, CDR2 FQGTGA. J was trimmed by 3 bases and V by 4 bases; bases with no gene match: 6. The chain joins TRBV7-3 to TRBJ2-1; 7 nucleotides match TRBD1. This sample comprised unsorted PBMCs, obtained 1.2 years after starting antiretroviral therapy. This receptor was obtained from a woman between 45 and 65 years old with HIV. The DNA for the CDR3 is TGTGCCAGCAGCTCTCCGGGACAGAGCTACAATGAGCAGTTCTTC. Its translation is CASSSPGQSYNEQFF.